Given below is one TCR beta chain in context. What this receptor recognizes is not known. Nothing much larger sits one base from this clone, and base qualities are not available. The library relied on the immunoSEQ multiplex PCR assay. The multiplex PCR relied on a mix of 60 forward primers for TCR Vbeta segments and 13 reverse primers for TCR Jbeta segments. The CDR3 region of rearranged TCR beta genes was amplified from genomic DNA with a multiplex PCR assay. Amplified TCR beta libraries were sequenced as 87-base-pair reads on the Illumina HiSeq System. On the study's bioinformatics: Across the roughly 700 repertoires, a later analysis counted 80 million or so unique TCR beta chains, around 11 million of which were shared by at least two donors. A nearest-neighbor algorithm error-corrected the raw reads and collapsed the reads into unique sequences, merging closely related sequences to remove PCR and sequencing errors. CDR3 sequences were aligned to IMGT reference sequences to assign V, D and J gene segments. For a sequence to be retained, a match of at least six nucleotides was required to both a V gene segment and a J gene segment. A rearrangement was called productive if the CDR3 had no stop codons and remained in frame with V and J, and every other rearrangement was called non-productive. CDR3 was defined by IMGT convention, running from the second conserved V-encoded cysteine to the conserved J-encoded phenylalanine. The earlier analysis of 550 to 650 of the donors excluded any sequence lacking an unambiguous match to a single V gene segment. An earlier analysis of about 600 of the donors called V segments functional above 56.7% productive rearrangements and segregating when the between-donor standard deviation exceeded 5%. A statistical classification framework was built to diagnose cytomegalovirus status from the catalog of TCR beta chain sequences. V and J gene assignment, in a later analysis, came from comparing TCR nucleotide sequences with IMGT/GENE-DB human TR gene sequences. A later analysis assigned CDR3 sequences and most-parsimonious VDJ recombination scenarios with the TCRdist pipeline. In a later analysis, every TCR beta chain was defined by the combination of its CDR3 amino acid sequence and its V-gene family, and reads without a unique V-gene family were dropped. To address suspected cross-contamination and a sequencing artifact, a later analysis removed a few hundred highly shared, low-generation-probability nucleotide sequences. For each public chain, a later analysis derived a clonal expansion index from normalized ranks of inferred template counts within each repertoire. A later analysis computed generation probabilities with a VDJ recombination model fitted to out-of-frame rearrangements, and checked the results against IGoR. In a later analysis, TCR-TCR, TCR-HLA and TCR-CMV co-occurrence was scored with hypergeometric tests, and a repertoire-size bias correction was applied to TCR pairs. In a later analysis, false discovery rates were estimated by permuting HLA or CMV assignments 20 times. In a later analysis, co-occurring TCRs were grouped with DBSCAN, and TCRdist sequence similarity was added when clustering was performed within HLA-allele-positive subsets. Repertoires with fewer than 30,000 or more than 120,000 public chains, plus five repertoires with anomalous nucleotide sharing, were excluded from co-occurrence clustering. What TCRdb holds here is the immuneACCESS table cut down to in-frame rearrangements. Part of the clones is not present; checked against another copy, under half of the missing clones reflect an unresolved V gene, and the others are unexplained. V, J and clone size are those of that table, while D and trimming were read from the DNA. This sample lists tens of thousands of clones; roughly four fifths were detected once. The ten largest make up 2.5% to 3% of the sample.

The cohort comprised 710 or so healthy bone marrow donors. At the time of sampling, every cohort member was nominally healthy, though immune exposures that went unrecorded were likely present. The donor tested CMV seronegative, placing the donor among the approximately 400 seronegative members of the cohort. Each donor provided a peripheral blood sample, and peripheral blood mononuclear cells were used for TCR beta sequencing. The Qiagen DNeasy Blood Extraction Kit was used to extract genomic DNA from the blood cell samples. The data are from a study of cytomegalovirus exposure and HLA in healthy donors (dated by TCRdb to 2016 to 2017). About the investigation overall: According to an earlier analysis of around 600 of the donors, about 179 million T cells yielded 117 million unique TCR beta sequences and around 280 Gb of sequence data. The study was designed to test whether signatures of past pathogen exposure could be identified by cataloging public T cell receptors. Using immunosequencing, the study profiled T cell repertoires from approximately 700 subjects and related those repertoires to cytomegalovirus serostatus. A handful of DR-DQ haplotypes were treated as single units for association and clustering because of strong linkage in the cohort. Of the roughly 400 genotyped donors, 81% fell in the genetic ancestry cluster associated with self-reported Caucasian donors. In an earlier analysis of several hundred of the donors, high-throughput TCR beta sequencing was used to judge whether each TCR beta V gene segment behaved as functional or pseudogenic. In a later analysis, previously published TCR beta repertoires from 666 donors were re-analyzed and high-resolution HLA genotyping was added so that TCR occurrence patterns could be studied. Rather than using new phenotypic data, the later analysis identified candidate immune exposures from TCR beta sequences and from how often those sequences occurred across donors. A later genetic analysis took genome-wide SNP genotypes for about 55% of the 666 donors and used that subset as a discovery cohort. Donor age, sex, ethnicity and CMV serostatus were compiled alongside the repertoire data. HLA typing covered class I and class II loci at four-digit resolution. Typing coverage varied by locus: about 620-630 donors for A, B, C, DRB1 and DQB1; around 560 for DQA1; about 600 for DPA1; approximately 470 for DPB1. Among a few hundred genotyped donors of the cohort, an average of roughly 240,000 unique TCR beta nucleotide sequences were sequenced per donor, around 20% of them non-productive. In addition to the first cohort of 666 subjects, a separate validation cohort of 120 different subjects was used. About 280 gigabases of sequencing data and around 80 million unique TCR sequences made up an early release that covered 640 HLA-typed donors. Every repertoire in the discovery cohort had been generated on one and the same sequencing platform. To predict cytomegalovirus infection status, the study combined high-throughput TCR immunosequencing, statistical association of individual TCRs with disease status, and machine learning.

Relative to germline, V is 6 bases shorter and J is 0 bases shorter, with 16 bases between their ends. Per the germline V gene, LGHNT is the CDR1 and FRNRAP is the CDR2. The cysteine opens and the phenylalanine closes a CDR3 of 16 amino acids. Only the CDR3 DNA is retained, 48 bases long and in frame from the first base. Here is what the overall study found, with its caveats: At a false discovery rate of 0.05, a later analysis linked fewer than 20,000 TCR beta sequences to specific HLA alleles. In vitro tests confirmed that a few of the cytomegalovirus-associated TCR beta chains recognize cytomegalovirus antigens. Because the 87-base-pair reads could not distinguish some IMGT-functional V segments, including TRBV6-2 and TRBV6-3, those segments were excluded. V-gene and J-gene trimming of TCR beta chains was associated with a missense DCLRE1C variant in a later genetic analysis, and the association was replicated in an independent cohort. When HLA alleles, especially DR and DQ, strongly co-occurred, TCR associations were difficult to assign to individual alleles. This cohort had only TCR beta chains sequenced, and the lack of alpha or paired-chain data limited which features could be detected. An earlier analysis of around 600 of the donors showed that most TCR beta V segments appeared in productive rearrangements either about 87% or about 30% of the time, which broadly matched IMGT annotations. CMV serostatus was the only immune exposure information available for the cohort. Linkage disequilibrium might explain the correlated functional status among segregating V segments, but an unknown experimental factor could not be ruled out. In a later analysis, TCR association rates were found to vary across HLA loci, with the most associated TCRs seen for DRB1 alleles and the fewest for HLA-C alleles. A further reported finding was that TCR beta sequences accurately predicted the HLA-A and HLA-B alleles for most subjects in the first cohort. The authors suggested that the approach could potentially be extended to other disease states and immunological phenotypes. About 15 rarely observed V segments, including chromosome 9 orphons, were excluded from the earlier analysis of about 600 of the donors because counts were too low. Most TCR sequences were observed very rarely across donors, whereas some public TCRs were present in many individuals. A cluster of highly shared sequence variants was judged likely to be a technical artifact of the sequencing pipeline. According to a later genetic analysis, donors in an Asian-associated ancestry cluster had fewer N-insertions in productive TCRs than the roughly 700-donor mean. Cytomegalovirus status was reported to be diagnosed by the classifier with high specificity and sensitivity in both the original and validation cohorts. The study gave a list of 150 to 200 TCR beta chains associated with cytomegalovirus. In a later analysis, most CMV-associated TCR beta chains were found to appear HLA-restricted, with HLA associations seemingly driven largely by CMV exposure. Presence/absence analyses assumed roughly uniform sequencing depth across donors, an assumption that may not hold. HLA typing was unavailable for some donors at each locus, so association tests used only the typed subset. According to a later analysis, parvovirus B19, influenza, CMV and Epstein-Barr virus appeared linked to several top co-occurrence clusters. In a later analysis, HLA-associated TCR beta chains were found to be more clonally expanded and to have lower generation probabilities than equally common non-associated chains.

The clonotype originates from a man aged 50-60 years in good health and CMV-seronegative. The sample was PBMCs. The rearranged segments are TRBV12-5 and TRBJ2-3; the D gene remains uncertain. At the DNA level, the sequence is TGTGCTAGTGGCCTTGGAGTCAGTGTAAGCACAGATACGCAGTATTTT. The resulting protein is CASGLGVSVSTDTQYF.